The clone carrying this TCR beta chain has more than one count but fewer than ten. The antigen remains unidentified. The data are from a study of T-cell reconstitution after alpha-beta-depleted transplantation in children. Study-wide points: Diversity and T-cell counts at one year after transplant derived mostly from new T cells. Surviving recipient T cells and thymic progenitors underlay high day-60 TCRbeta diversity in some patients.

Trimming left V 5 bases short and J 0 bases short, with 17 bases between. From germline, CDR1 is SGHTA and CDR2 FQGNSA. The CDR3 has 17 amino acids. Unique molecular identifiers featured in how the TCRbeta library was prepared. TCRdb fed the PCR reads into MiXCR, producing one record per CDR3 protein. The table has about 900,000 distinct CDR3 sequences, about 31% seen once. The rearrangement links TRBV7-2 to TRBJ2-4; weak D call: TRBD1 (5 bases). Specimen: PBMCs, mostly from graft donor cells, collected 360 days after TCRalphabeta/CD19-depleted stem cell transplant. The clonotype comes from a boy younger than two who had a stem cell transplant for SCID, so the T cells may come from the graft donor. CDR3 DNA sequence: TGTGCCAGCAGCCCACTCCACGCAGGGCTAGCCAAAAACATTCAGTACTTC. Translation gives CASSPLHAGLAKNIQYF.